These T cell receptor beta chains were read from a single sample in a study of regulatory T cells in long-lasting Graves disease. TCRdb reanalysed the multiplex PCR reads using MiXCR and keeps one entry per CDR3 protein. The sample records hundreds of thousands of distinct CDR3 sequences, 16% being singletons. Another study also made use of these data, one on T cells in Graves' hyperthyroidism and ophthalmopathy.

This material consisted of peripheral blood mononuclear cells (PBMCs), taken at new diagnosis, from a patient treated with antithyroid drugs. The receptors derive from a woman aged 25-40 years with Graves disease. Each CDR3 is given with its conserved first and last residue. The order of the fields is D gene, V gene, J gene, clone size, CDR3 protein, CDR3 DNA. The D gene is left open where the match is weak. Only part of the rows carry a size: once, few, many, or a class if the clone is expanded.

.,TRBV2,TRBJ1-5,many,CASSEAYRAYQPQHF,TGTGCCAGCAGTGAAGCGTACAGGGCATATCAGCCCCAGCATTTT
.,TRBV6-1,TRBJ1-2,many,CASRVAATYGYTF,TGTGCCAGCAGAGTCGCCGCCACCTATGGCTACACCTTC
.,TRBV11-2,TRBJ1-1,.,CASSSRPEGTEAFF,TGTGCCAGCAGCTCCCGACCGGAGGGGACTGAAGCTTTCTTT
TRBD1,TRBV11-2,TRBJ1-6,many,CASSLMGQGGSPLHF,TGTGCCAGCAGCTTGATGGGACAGGGTGGTTCACCCCTCCACTTT
.,TRBV24-1,TRBJ2-1,many,CATSLGSGSYNEQFF,TGTGCCACCAGTCTCGGGTCGGGGTCCTACAATGAGCAGTTCTTC
.,TRBV4-1,TRBJ1-2,.,CASSLRTVLRDYTF,TGCGCCAGCAGCTTAAGGACAGTCCTCCGCGACTACACCTTC
TRBD2,TRBV7-9,TRBJ2-2,few,CASILRRGLAGLTGELFF,TGTGCCAGCATCCTCCGAAGGGGACTAGCGGGACTCACCGGGGAGCTGTTTTTT
.,TRBV15,TRBJ1-5,.,CATSRDGVFDQPQHF,TGTGCCACCAGCAGAGATGGGGTATTCGATCAGCCCCAGCATTTT
.,TRBV6-2/TRBV6-3,TRBJ2-1,few,CASSYAGDEQFF,TGTGCCAGCAGTTACGCAGGCGATGAGCAGTTCTTC
.,TRBV28,TRBJ2-7,.,CASVGVYEQYF,TGTGCCAGCGTTGGGGTCTACGAGCAGTACTTC
.,TRBV28,TRBJ2-7,.,CASSFILLSYEQYF,TGTGCCAGCAGTTTTATCCTCCTCTCCTACGAGCAGTACTTC
.,TRBV2,TRBJ2-3,many,CASSRDTEDTQYF,TGTGCCAGCAGCCGGGACACGGAAGATACGCAGTATTTT
.,TRBV2,TRBJ2-2,.,CASSEQGLKAGELFF,TGTGCCAGCAGTGAACAGGGGCTCAAGGCCGGGGAGCTGTTTTTT
.,TRBV2,TRBJ2-7,many,CASSGYYEQYF,TGTGCCAGCAGTGGCTACTACGAGCAGTACTTC
TRBD2,TRBV3-1,TRBJ2-7,many,CASSHASGNPPYEQYF,TGTGCCAGCAGCCACGCCAGCGGGAACCCACCTTACGAGCAGTACTTC
TRBD1,TRBV7-3,TRBJ2-5,few,CASSRKGQEKTQYF,TGTGCCAGCAGCCGAAAGGGACAGGAAAAGACCCAGTACTTC
.,TRBV7-2,TRBJ2-5,many,CASSFDIGTRETQYF,TGTGCCAGCAGCTTTGACATTGGGACGCGGGAGACCCAGTACTTC
TRBD2,TRBV2,TRBJ2-2,many,CASSEGLAGTGELFF,TGTGCCAGCAGTGAGGGGCTAGCGGGAACCGGGGAGCTGTTTTTT
.,TRBV12-3/TRBV12-4,TRBJ2-7,many,CASSFSGTPYEQYF,TGTGCCAGCAGTTTTTCGGGTACTCCCTACGAGCAGTACTTC
TRBD2,TRBV19,TRBJ2-1,.,CATTFGGGGGYNEQFF,TGTGCCACCACTTTTGGGGGGGGTGGGGGCTACAATGAGCAGTTCTTC
TRBD2,TRBV7-6,TRBJ2-1,.,CASSSIAGNSYNEQFF,TGTGCCAGCAGCTCCATAGCGGGGAACTCCTACAATGAGCAGTTCTTC
TRBD2,TRBV12-3/TRBV12-4,TRBJ2-2,many,CASSFYRSGDTGELFF,TGTGCCAGCAGTTTTTACAGGAGCGGGGACACCGGGGAGCTGTTTTTT
.,TRBV6-2/TRBV6-3,TRBJ2-6,.,CASSPYRSGANVLTF,TGTGCCAGCAGCCCCTACCGCTCTGGGGCCAACGTCCTGACTTTC
TRBD2,TRBV9,TRBJ2-1,.,CASSGTGTSGAISYNEQFF,TGTGCCAGCAGCGGGACCGGGACTAGCGGAGCCATCTCCTACAATGAGCAGTTCTTC
.,TRBV15,TRBJ1-2,many,CATSRDAEGYTF,TGTGCCACCAGCAGAGACGCGGAGGGCTACACCTTC
.,TRBV30,TRBJ2-3,.,CAWTSGITSSTDTQYF,TGTGCCTGGACTTCCGGGATCACTTCTTCCACAGATACGCAGTATTTT
TRBD2,TRBV7-2,TRBJ2-7,.,CASSPAGLEAYEQYF,TGTGCCAGCAGCCCCGCGGGACTAGAAGCCTACGAGCAGTACTTC
.,TRBV2,TRBJ2-2,.,CASSEAQGGPNTGELFF,TGTGCCAGCAGTGAAGCGCAGGGCGGACCGAACACCGGGGAGCTGTTTTTT
TRBD1,TRBV19,TRBJ2-2,.,CASSNRDRGYTGELFF,TGTGCCAGTAGTAACCGGGACAGGGGATACACCGGGGAGCTGTTTTTT
.,TRBV6-1,TRBJ2-5,.,CASTRNRNQETQYF,TGTGCCAGCACCCGAAATAGGAACCAAGAGACCCAGTACTTC
TRBD2,TRBV9,TRBJ2-1,few,CASSPRWVSGGFNEQFF,TGTGCCAGCAGCCCCCGGTGGGTTAGCGGGGGCTTCAATGAGCAGTTCTTC
.,TRBV13,TRBJ2-7,.,CASSLPRETEKTYEQYF,TGTGCCAGCAGCTTACCCCGGGAGACGGAAAAAACCTACGAGCAGTACTTC
TRBD2,TRBV30,TRBJ2-2,many,CAWRGTGGTGELFF,TGTGCCTGGAGGGGGACGGGGGGCACCGGGGAGCTGTTTTTT
.,TRBV3-1,TRBJ1-3,.,CASSQDGDRNTIYF,TGTGCCAGCAGCCAAGATGGAGACCGAAACACCATATATTTT
TRBD1,TRBV6-2/TRBV6-3,TRBJ2-3,few,CASSPGQVSTDTQYF,TGTGCCAGCAGCCCCGGACAGGTCTCCACAGATACGCAGTATTTT
TRBD2,TRBV28,TRBJ2-7,many,CAAQLAGGEYEQYF,TGTGCCGCCCAACTAGCGGGTGGAGAGTACGAGCAGTACTTC
.,TRBV7-2,TRBJ2-3,many,CASSLFATSTDTQYF,TGTGCCAGCAGCTTATTCGCGACTAGCACAGATACGCAGTATTTT
TRBD2,TRBV7-2,TRBJ2-1,many,CASSQGLAVYNEQFF,TGTGCCAGCAGCCAGGGACTAGCAGTCTACAATGAGCAGTTCTTC
.,TRBV28,TRBJ2-3,.,CASRSEASTDTQYF,TGTGCCAGCAGGTCTGAGGCAAGCACAGATACGCAGTATTTT
.,TRBV7-2,TRBJ2-5,many,CASSPQQGNQETQYF,TGTGCCAGCAGCCCGCAACAGGGAAACCAAGAGACCCAGTACTTC
.,TRBV27,TRBJ2-6,few,CASSTTYSGANVLTF,TGTGCCAGCAGTACTACGTACTCTGGGGCCAACGTCCTGACTTTC
TRBD2,TRBV7-9,TRBJ2-1,few,CASSLGGTSGRWNNEQFF,TGTGCCAGCAGCTTAGGGGGGACTAGCGGGAGATGGAACAATGAGCAGTTCTTC
.,TRBV20-1,TRBJ2-2,few,CSARVTEVNTGELFF,TGCAGTGCTAGAGTTACGGAAGTGAACACCGGGGAGCTGTTTTTT
.,TRBV6-2/TRBV6-3,TRBJ1-1,many,CASSYSARGNTEAFF,TGTGCCAGCAGTTACTCAGCGCGGGGGAACACTGAAGCTTTCTTT